Below are 17 T cell receptor beta chains sequenced from a single sample in a study of beta chain features in type 1 diabetes. Expressed TCRB transcripts got sequenced, as all isolated RNA was reverse transcribed. Only in-frame clones appear in the TCRdb table, and some are missing; sequencing was by immunoSEQ multiplex PCR. The sample shows under 500,000 clones, around 30% of them seen only once. The sample taken for sequencing was naive CD4+ T cells from blood. Receptor source: a man aged 18-30 years in good health.

The chain uses TRBV27 and TRBJ2-5; no definite D call. The V gene lost 3 bases and the J gene lost 0 bases, with 8 bases spanning the gap. Germline V gives CDR1 MNHEY, CDR2 SMNVEV (reference sequence). CDR3 length equals 14 residues. The chain's CDR3 is CASSFWGYQETQYF. Here the CDR3 DNA reads TGTGCCAGCAGTTTCTGGGGATACCAAGAGACCCAGTACTTC.

The chain couples TRBV19 to TRBJ2-3, with D possibly being TRBD1 (6 bases). Germline V gene lookup returns CDR1 LNHDA and CDR2 SQIVND (reference sequence). This CDR3 contains 13 residues. V lost 6 bases and J lost 3, with 10 bases in between. The CDR3 sequence: CASRPQGTDTQYF. The CDR3 DNA sequence: TGTGCCAGTAGACCACAGGGTACAGATACGCAGTATTTT.

The CDR3 here is CASSVSGEDTQYF. The CDR3 DNA sequence: TGTGCCAGCAGTGTTAGCGGGGAGGATACGCAGTATTTT. The chain joins TRBV27 to TRBJ2-3; 8 bases map to TRBD2. Unmatched junction bases numbered 4, after V lost 5 bases and J lost 6 bases. The CDR3 has 13 residues. Germline V gene sequence: CDR1 MNHEY, CDR2 SMNVEV (reference sequence).

This clone was found a few times. The same CDR3 also results from other DNA sequences found in this sample. The CDR3 DNA follows: TGTGCCAGCAGCCCTCTGGGGGGAGACAATGAGCAGTTCTTC. This gives the protein CASSPLGGDNEQFF. The J gene is TRBJ2-1, the V gene TRBV27, with a possible D match to TRBD2 (6 bases). Germline CDR1 reads MNHEY; CDR2 reads SMNVEV (reference sequence). V lost 6 bases and J lost 5, with 14 bases in between. The CDR3 spans 14 residues.

This clone was seen only a few times. The V and J genes are TRBV30 and TRBJ2-1; 11 positions agree with TRBD2. Germline assignment: CDR1 GTSNPN and CDR2 SVGIG (reference sequence). This CDR3 region has 14 residues. V lost 0 bases, J lost 5 bases, and 0 bases stayed unmatched. CDR3 residues: CAWSVLAGDNEQFF. As DNA, the CDR3 is TGTGCCTGGAGTGTACTAGCGGGAGACAATGAGCAGTTCTTC. The variable domain in full, with the rest retrieved from reference TRBV30 and TRBJ2-1, is SQTIHQWPATLVQPVGSPLSLECTVEGTSNPNLYWYRQAAGRGLQLLFYSVGIGQISSEVPQNLSASRPQDRQFILSSKKLLLSDSGFYLCAWSVLAGDNEQFFGPGTRLTVL.

The chain joins TRBV30 to TRBJ2-7; D possibly corresponds to TRBD2 (5 bases). The CDR3 spans 13 residues. CDR1 is GTSNPN, CDR2 SVGIG, per germline (reference sequence). V lost 2 bases and J 4 bases, leaving 12 bases between the germline ends. The CDR3 loop reads CAWSPPGIYEQYF. As DNA, the CDR3 is TGTGCCTGGAGTCCGCCCGGGATATACGAGCAGTACTTC.

Only one count was recorded for this clone. The J gene is TRBJ2-7, the V gene TRBV5-1; TRBD1 aligns across 8 bases. This CDR3 is 13 amino acids long. Germline assignment: CDR1 SGHRS and CDR2 YFSETQ. The junction had 3 bases not matched to a gene; V was cut back by 1 base and J by 6 bases. The CDR3 nucleotides read TGCGCCAGCAGCTTGTACGGACAGGGCGAGCAGTACTTC. It translates to CASSLYGQGEQYF. Full variable domain (remainder filled in from reference TRBV5-1 and TRBJ2-7): KAGVTQTPRYLIKTRGQQVTLSCSPISGHRSVSWYQQTPGQGLQFLFEYFSETQRNKGNFPGRFSGRQFSNSRSEMNVSTLELGDSALYLCASSLYGQGEQYFGPGTRLTVT.

The chain recombines TRBV7-9 with TRBJ2-7; perhaps TRBD2 as D (6 bases). Trimming took off 6 bases at V and 4 bases at J, with 19 bases between the two ends. Germline lookup yields CDR1 SEHNR and CDR2 FQNEAQ (reference sequence). The CDR3 totals 15 residues. The CDR3 sequence: CASSPWGGDLYEQYF. Here the CDR3 DNA reads TGTGCCAGCAGTCCGTGGGGAGGAGACCTTTACGAGCAGTACTTC.

The rearrangement links TRBV19 to TRBJ2-7; TRBD1 aligns across 7 bases. The CDR3 is 14 residues long. V shed 4 bases and J 2 bases; nucleotides not matched to a gene: 5. The germline gives CDR1 LNHDA, CDR2 SQIVND (reference sequence). The CDR3 protein is CASSTPGQTYEQYF. For the CDR3, the DNA is TGTGCCAGTAGTACTCCGGGACAGACCTACGAGCAGTACTTC.

This chain connects TRBV7-3 to TRBJ2-1; no reliable D call. Trimming cost V 1 base and J 4 bases, with 8 bases left between them. The CDR3 totals 14 residues. Germline CDR1 SGHTA, CDR2 FQGTGA. CDR3 in amino acids: CASSLKGFYNEQFF. CDR3 nucleotide sequence: TGTGCCAGCAGCTTAAAGGGATTTTACAATGAGCAGTTCTTC. Full variable domain (remainder filled in from reference TRBV7-3 and TRBJ2-1): GAGVSQTPSNKVTEKGKYVELRCDPISGHTALYWYRQSLGQGPEFLIYFQGTGAADDSGLPNDRFFAVRPEGSVSTLKIQRTERGDSAVYLCASSLKGFYNEQFFGPGTRLTVL.

V and J are TRBV25-1 and TRBJ1-4; D might be TRBD1 (6 bases). Per germline, CDR1 MGHDK and CDR2 SYGVNS. The CDR3 is 15 amino acids. With 4 bases removed from V and 8 bases from J, the gap between germline ends came to 17 bases. For the CDR3, the DNA is TGTGCCAGCAGTGCATCGACAGGCCTCCCAGAAAAACTGTTTTTT. This encodes CASSASTGLPEKLFF.

This clone was recorded a few times. The chain recombines TRBV25-1 with TRBJ2-1; D unclear. The V and J ends lost 1 base and 3 bases respectively, with 7 bases between them. Germline V CDR1 and CDR2: MGHDK, SYGVNS. The CDR3 has 14 residues. CDR3 region: CASSESVNYNEQFF. The CDR3 coding sequence is TGTGCCAGCAGTGAATCGGTGAACTACAATGAGCAGTTCTTC. The full variable domain, completed using reference TRBV25-1 and TRBJ2-1, is EADIYQTPRYLVIGTGKKITLECSQTMGHDKMYWYQQDPGMELHLIHYSYGVNSTEKGDLSSESTVSRIRTEHFPLTLESARPSHTSQYLCASSESVNYNEQFFGPGTRLTVL.

V is TRBV6-5 and J is TRBJ2-3, with TRBD2 matching over 8 bases. V lost 1 base and J lost 6; bases outside the gene matches: 9. The CDR3 is made up of 16 amino acids. Looked up from germline, CDR1 is MNHEY and CDR2 is SVGAGI. The CDR3 here is CASSYYAGGRGDTQYF. The CDR3 nucleotides are TGTGCCAGCAGTTACTACGCGGGAGGCCGGGGGGATACGCAGTATTTT.

This clone came up a few times. The chain joins TRBV18 to TRBJ2-5; D is ambiguous. CDR1 and CDR2 (germline): KGHSH, LQKENI. The CDR3 totals 14 residues. V gave up 2 bases and J gave up 2 bases, with 9 bases separating them. DNA of the CDR3: TGTGCCAGCTCACCAGGACGAGTACAAGAGACCCAGTACTTC. Amino acids: CASSPGRVQETQYF.

The chain is built from TRBV6-6 and TRBJ1-2, with unresolved D. Trimming removed 2 bases from V and 0 bases from J, with 4 bases in between. There are 13 residues in the CDR3. Germline V gives CDR1 MNHNY, CDR2 SVGAGI (reference sequence). The CDR3 DNA reads as TGTGCCAGCAGTTACAGACCTAACTATGGCTACACCTTC. Residues: CASSYRPNYGYTF.

This clone was seen only a few times. J is TRBJ2-7 and V is TRBV4-3; no reliable D call. The CDR3 is made up of 14 amino acids. Trimming pared 1 base from V and 6 bases from J, leaving 13 bases between. Germline V gives CDR1 LGHNA, CDR2 YSLEER. CDR3 nucleotides: TGCGCCAGCAGCCAAGGGTTTATGGTCGGCGAGCAGTACTTC. Translating it yields CASSQGFMVGEQYF.

The CDR3 region is CASSPRLAGGSYEQYF. CDR3 coding DNA: TGTGCCAGCTCACCACGACTAGCGGGAGGATCCTACGAGCAGTACTTC. The rearrangement uses TRBV18 and TRBJ2-7; 13 bases align to TRBD2. J lost 1 base, V lost 1 base, and 1 base had no gene match. Germline-derived CDR1 and CDR2 are KGHSH and LQKENI. The CDR3 loop spans 16 amino acids.